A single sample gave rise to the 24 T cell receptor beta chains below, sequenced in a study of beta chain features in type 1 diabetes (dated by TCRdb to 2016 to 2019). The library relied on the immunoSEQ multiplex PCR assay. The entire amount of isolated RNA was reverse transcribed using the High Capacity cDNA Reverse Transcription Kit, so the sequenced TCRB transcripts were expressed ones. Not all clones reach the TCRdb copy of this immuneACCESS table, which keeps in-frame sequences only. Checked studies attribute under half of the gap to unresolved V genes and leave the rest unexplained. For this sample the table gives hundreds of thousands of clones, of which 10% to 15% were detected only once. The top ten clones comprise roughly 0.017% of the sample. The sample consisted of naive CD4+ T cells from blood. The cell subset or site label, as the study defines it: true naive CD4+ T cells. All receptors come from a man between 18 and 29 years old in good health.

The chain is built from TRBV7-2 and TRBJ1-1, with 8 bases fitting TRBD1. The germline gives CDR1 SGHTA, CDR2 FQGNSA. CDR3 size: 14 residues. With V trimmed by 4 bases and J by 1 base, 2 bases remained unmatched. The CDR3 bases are TGTGCCAGCAGCTCAGGGGGCGCGAACACTGAAGCTTTCTTT. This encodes CASSSGGANTEAFF.

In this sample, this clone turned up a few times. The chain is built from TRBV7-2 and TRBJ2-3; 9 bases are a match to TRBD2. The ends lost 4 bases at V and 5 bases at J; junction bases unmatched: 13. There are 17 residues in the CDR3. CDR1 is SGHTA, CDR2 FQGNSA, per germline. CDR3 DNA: TGTGCCAGCAGCTACAGAATAGGGCGGGAGGGGATAGATACGCAGTATTTT. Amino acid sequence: CASSYRIGREGIDTQYF.

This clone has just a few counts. CDR3 protein: CASSAEGYGYTF. CDR3 sequence (DNA): TGTGCCAGCAGCGCGGAGGGGTATGGCTACACCTTC. This chain joins TRBV7-9 and TRBJ1-2, with D maybe TRBD1 (5 bases). Germline CDR1 reads SEHNR; CDR2 reads FQNEAQ (reference sequence). This CDR3 has 12 residues. Trimming shortened V by 5 bases and J by 5 bases, and 9 bases separated the two germline ends.

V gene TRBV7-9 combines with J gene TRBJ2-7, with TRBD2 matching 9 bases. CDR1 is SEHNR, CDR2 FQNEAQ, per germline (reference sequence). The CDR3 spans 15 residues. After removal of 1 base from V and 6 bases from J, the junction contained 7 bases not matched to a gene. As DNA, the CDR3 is TGTGCCAGCAGCTTAGTTAGCGGGAGAATGGGCGAGCAGTACTTC. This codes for CASSLVSGRMGEQYF.

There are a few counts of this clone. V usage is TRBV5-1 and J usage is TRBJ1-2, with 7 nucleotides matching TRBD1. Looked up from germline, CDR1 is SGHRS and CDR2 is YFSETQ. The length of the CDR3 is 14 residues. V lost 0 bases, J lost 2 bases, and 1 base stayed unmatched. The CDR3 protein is CASSLEQGNYGYTF. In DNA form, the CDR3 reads TGCGCCAGCAGCTTGGAACAGGGGAACTATGGCTACACCTTC.

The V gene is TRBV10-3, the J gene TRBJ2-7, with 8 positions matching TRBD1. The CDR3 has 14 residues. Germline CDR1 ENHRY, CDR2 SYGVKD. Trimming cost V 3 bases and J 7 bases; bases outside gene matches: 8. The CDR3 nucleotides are TGTGCCATCAGTGAAGGACAGGGCCTTAGGGAGCAGTACTTC. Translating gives CAISEGQGLREQYF.

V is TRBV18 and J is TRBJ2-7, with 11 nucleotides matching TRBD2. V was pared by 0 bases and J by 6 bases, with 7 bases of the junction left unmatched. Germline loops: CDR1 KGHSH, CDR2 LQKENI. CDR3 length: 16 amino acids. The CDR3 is CASSPPGLAGGTEQYF. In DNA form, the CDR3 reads TGTGCCAGCTCACCACCGGGGCTAGCGGGAGGAACCGAGCAGTACTTC.

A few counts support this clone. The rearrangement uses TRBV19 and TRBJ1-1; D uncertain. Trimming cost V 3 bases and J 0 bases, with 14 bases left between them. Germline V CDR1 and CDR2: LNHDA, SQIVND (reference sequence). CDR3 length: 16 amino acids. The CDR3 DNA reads TGTGCCAGTAGTATCAGTCGGGTCCAAATGAACACTGAAGCTTTCTTT. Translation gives CASSISRVQMNTEAFF.

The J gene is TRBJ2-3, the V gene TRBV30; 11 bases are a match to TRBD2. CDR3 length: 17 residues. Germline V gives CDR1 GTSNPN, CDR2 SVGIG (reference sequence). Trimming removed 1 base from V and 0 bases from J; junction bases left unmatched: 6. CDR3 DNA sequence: TGTGCCTGGAGTGCCTCTAGGACTAGCGGGAGCACAGATACGCAGTATTTT. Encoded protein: CAWSASRTSGSTDTQYF.

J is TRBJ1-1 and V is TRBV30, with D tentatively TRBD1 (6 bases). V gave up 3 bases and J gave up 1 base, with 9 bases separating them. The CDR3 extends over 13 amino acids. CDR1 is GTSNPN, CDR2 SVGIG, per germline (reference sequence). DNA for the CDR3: TGTGCCTGGAGAACAGGGACGAACACTGAAGCTTTCTTT. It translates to CAWRTGTNTEAFF.

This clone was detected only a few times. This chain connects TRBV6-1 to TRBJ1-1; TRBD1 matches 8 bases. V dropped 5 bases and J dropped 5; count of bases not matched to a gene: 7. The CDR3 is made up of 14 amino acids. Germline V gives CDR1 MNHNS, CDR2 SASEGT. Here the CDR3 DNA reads TGTGCCAGCAGTAGGGACAGGAGAAGGACTGAAGCTTTCTTT. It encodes CASSRDRRRTEAFF.

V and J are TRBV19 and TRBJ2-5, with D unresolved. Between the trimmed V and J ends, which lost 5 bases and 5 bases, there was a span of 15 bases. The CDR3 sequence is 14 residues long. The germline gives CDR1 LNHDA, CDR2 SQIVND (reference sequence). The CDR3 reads CASSRAGVLETQYF. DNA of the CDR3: TGTGCCAGTAGTCGAGCAGGCGTTCTGGAGACCCAGTACTTC.

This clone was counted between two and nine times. CDR3 amino acids: CASSLPTGLYEQYF. The CDR3 DNA reads as TGTGCCAGCAGTTTGCCTACAGGGCTCTACGAGCAGTACTTC. The chain carries TRBV28 and TRBJ2-7; possible D gene TRBD1, 6 bases. The germline CDR1 and CDR2 sequences are MDHEN and SYDVKM. The CDR3 totals 14 residues. V was cut by 3 bases and J by 3 bases, with 12 bases left in between.

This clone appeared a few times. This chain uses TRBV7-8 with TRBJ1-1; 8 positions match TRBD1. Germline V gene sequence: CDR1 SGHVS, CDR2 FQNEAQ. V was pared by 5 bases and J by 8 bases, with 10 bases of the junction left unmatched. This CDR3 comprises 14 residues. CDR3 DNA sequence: TGTGCCAGCAGCGGACAGGGTCGCGCGGGAGAAGCTTTCTTT. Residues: CASSGQGRAGEAFF.

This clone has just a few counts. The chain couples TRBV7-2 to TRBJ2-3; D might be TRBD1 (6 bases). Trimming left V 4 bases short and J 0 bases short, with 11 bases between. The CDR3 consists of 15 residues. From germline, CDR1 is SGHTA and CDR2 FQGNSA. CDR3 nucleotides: TGTGCCAGCAGCTGGACAGCTTCTAGCACAGATACGCAGTATTTT. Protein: CASSWTASSTDTQYF.

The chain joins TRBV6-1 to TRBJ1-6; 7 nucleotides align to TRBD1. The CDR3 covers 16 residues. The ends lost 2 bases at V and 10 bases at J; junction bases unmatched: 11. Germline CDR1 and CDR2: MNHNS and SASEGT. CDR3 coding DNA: TGTGCCAGCAGTGAAATGGCGACAGGGTGGAACTCACCCCTCCACTTT. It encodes CASSEMATGWNSPLHF.

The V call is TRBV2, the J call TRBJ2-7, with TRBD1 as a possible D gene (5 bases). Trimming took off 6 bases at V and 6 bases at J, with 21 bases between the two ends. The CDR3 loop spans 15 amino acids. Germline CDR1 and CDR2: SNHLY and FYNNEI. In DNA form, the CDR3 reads TGTGCCAGCAGCGTGGGGCCAATGGGGCCCTCCGAGCAGTACTTC. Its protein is CASSVGPMGPSEQYF. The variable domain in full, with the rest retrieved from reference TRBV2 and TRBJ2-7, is EPEVTQTPSHQVTQMGQEVILRCVPISNHLYFYWYRQILGQKVEFLVSFYNNEISEKSEIFDDQFSVERPDGSNFTLKIRSTKLEDSAMYFCASSVGPMGPSEQYFGPGTRLTVT.

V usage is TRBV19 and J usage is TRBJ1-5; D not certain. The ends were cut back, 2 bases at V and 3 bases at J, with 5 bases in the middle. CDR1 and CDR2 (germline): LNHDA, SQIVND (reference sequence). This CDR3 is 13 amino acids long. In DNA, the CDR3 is TGTGCCAGTAGTATACCTTTCAATCAGCCCCAGCATTTT. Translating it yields CASSIPFNQPQHF.

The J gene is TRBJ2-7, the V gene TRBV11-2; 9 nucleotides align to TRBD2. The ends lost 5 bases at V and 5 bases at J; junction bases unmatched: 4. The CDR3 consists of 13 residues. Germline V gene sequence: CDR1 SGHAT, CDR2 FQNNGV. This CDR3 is CASSPGLANEQYF. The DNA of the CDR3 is TGTGCCAGCAGCCCGGGACTAGCAAACGAGCAGTACTTC. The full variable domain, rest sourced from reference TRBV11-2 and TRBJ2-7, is EAGVAQSPRYKIIEKRQSVAFWCNPISGHATLYWYQQILGQGPKLLIQFQNNGVVDDSQLPKDRFSAERLKGVDSTLKIQPAKLEDSAVYLCASSPGLANEQYFGPGTRLTVT.

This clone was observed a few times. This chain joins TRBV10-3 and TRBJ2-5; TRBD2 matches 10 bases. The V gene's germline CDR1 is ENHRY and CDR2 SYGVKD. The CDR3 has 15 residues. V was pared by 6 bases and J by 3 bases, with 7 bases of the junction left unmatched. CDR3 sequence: CAIRQAGGQEETQYF. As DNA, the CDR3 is TGTGCCATCAGGCAAGCGGGAGGGCAGGAAGAGACCCAGTACTTC.

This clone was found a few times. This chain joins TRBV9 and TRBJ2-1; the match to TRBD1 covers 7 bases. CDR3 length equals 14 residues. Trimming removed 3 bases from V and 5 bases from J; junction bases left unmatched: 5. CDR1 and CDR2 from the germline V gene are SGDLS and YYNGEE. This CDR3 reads CASSGGQFDNEQFF. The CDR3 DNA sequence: TGTGCCAGCAGCGGGGGACAGTTTGACAATGAGCAGTTCTTC.

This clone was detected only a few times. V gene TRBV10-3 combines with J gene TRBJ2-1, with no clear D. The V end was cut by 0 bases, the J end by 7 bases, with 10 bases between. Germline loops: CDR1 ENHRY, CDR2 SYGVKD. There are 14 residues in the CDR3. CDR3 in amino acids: CAISESPAQNEQFF. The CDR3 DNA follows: TGTGCCATCAGTGAGTCCCCCGCACAGAATGAGCAGTTCTTC.

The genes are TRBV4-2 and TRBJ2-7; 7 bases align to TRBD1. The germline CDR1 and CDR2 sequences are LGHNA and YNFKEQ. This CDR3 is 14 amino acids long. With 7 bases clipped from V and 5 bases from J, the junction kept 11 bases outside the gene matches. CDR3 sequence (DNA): TGTGCCAGCAACCAGAGACAGGGCGGCGACGAGCAGTACTTC. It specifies CASNQRQGGDEQYF.

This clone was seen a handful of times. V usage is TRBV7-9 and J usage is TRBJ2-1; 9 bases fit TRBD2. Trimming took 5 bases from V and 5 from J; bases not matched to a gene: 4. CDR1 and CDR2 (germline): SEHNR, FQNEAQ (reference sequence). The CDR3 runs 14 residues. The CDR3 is CASSRTSVHNEQFF. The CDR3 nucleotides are TGTGCCAGCAGCAGGACTAGCGTCCACAATGAGCAGTTCTTC.